This TCR beta chain comes out of a study of T cell repertoires in cytomegalovirus infection. Study-wide context: Matching HLA type, along with CMV infection, was indicated by public TCR beta signatures.

TCRdb processed the reads anew with MiXCR; each CDR3 protein has one entry. Of some 350,000 distinct CDR3 sequences in the sample, 15% to 20% are singletons; the top ten hold about 10%. At least ten counts were recorded for this clonotype. V gave up 2 bases and J gave up 6 bases; unmatched junction bases: 4. The CDR3 contains 14 residues. Germline CDR1 is SGHTA and CDR2 is FQGNSA. This clonotype was obtained from a human donor in good health (CMV status not recorded). Some clones in this sample may be carry-over from other donors' samples. The gene calls are TRBV7-2 and TRBJ1-5; 7 bases are shared with TRBD1. Sequenced input: PBMCs. Here the CDR3 reads CASSLQGGSQPQHF. The CDR3 nucleotides read TGTGCCAGCAGCTTACAGGGGGGCAGTCAGCCCCAGCATTTT.